The T cell receptor beta chain described here comes from a study of molecular identifiers for immune sequencing clone quantification. Study-level information: Split five ways in replicates, RNA from about 20,000 or 100,000 naive CD8 cells had four portions sequenced.

Notes on this clonotype: What it recognizes is unknown.

Library preparation followed earlier protocols using designated TCR primers. TCRdb re-derived calls from the PCR reads in MiXCR, one entry per CDR3 protein. Of approximately 590,000 distinct CDR3 sequences listed, roughly 25% are singletons. Unmatched junction bases numbered 4, after V lost 3 bases and J lost 7 bases. CDR3 length: 14 residues. Germline V lookup: CDR1 LNHDA, CDR2 SQIVND (reference sequence). Study-wide points: Clones that had above 20 RNA copies took up over 99% of effector molecules but under 1% in naive cells.

Naive CD8 T cells underwent sorting with the CD8+CD4-CCR7+CD45RA+ definition. The TCR comes from a human donor in good health. Some libraries in this study had Jurkat cell RNA spiked in. Specimen: naive CD8+ T cells from blood, with Jurkat cell RNA spiked in. Subset: FACS-sorted CD8+CD4-CCR7+CD45RA+ naive T cells. The rearrangement uses TRBV19 and TRBJ2-1; 9 bases align to TRBD2. CDR3 coding DNA: TGTGCCAGTAGTATGGGGACTAGCAGGAATGAGCAGTTCTTC. Residues: CASSMGTSRNEQFF.